This TCR beta chain was found in a study of identical twins. TCRdb passed the 5' RACE reads through MiXCR, listing each CDR3 protein once. The table records about 570,000 distinct CDR3 sequences, approximately 9.6% of them present only once. The junction had 2 bases not matched to a gene; V was cut back by 3 bases and J by 5 bases. The CDR3 runs to 14 residues. Germline V gene data show CDR1 as GTSNPN and CDR2 as SVGIG (reference sequence). This clonotype appeared many times. This same sample was also taken into another study, of yellow fever vaccine responses in identical twins.

Sequenced material: PBMCs. This chain uses TRBV30 with TRBJ2-1, with TRBD2 identical over 12 bases. The source of this sequence is a woman between 18 and 30 years old in good health. The CDR3 protein is CAWSRLAGDNEQFF. As DNA, the CDR3 is TGTGCCTGGAGCCGACTAGCGGGGGACAATGAGCAGTTCTTC.